This T cell receptor beta chain is from a study of T-cell reconstitution after alpha-beta-depleted transplantation in children. A TCRbeta library incorporating unique molecular identifiers was prepared. TCRdb re-called the PCR reads with MiXCR, one entry per CDR3 protein. The sample carries 70,000 to 95,000 distinct CDR3 sequences, less than 15% recorded once. Germline V CDR1 and CDR2: LNHNV, YYDKDF (reference sequence). V lost 3 bases, J lost 9 bases, and 6 bases lay in between. This CDR3 is 11 amino acids long. This clonotype was sampled from a human donor who donated a stem cell graft to a child with inherited bone marrow failure. Sequencing was performed on PBMCs from the stem cell graft donor, taken from the stem cell graft. The V and J genes are TRBV15 and TRBJ2-1; no clear D. In DNA, the CDR3 is TGTGCCACCAGCAGGACTGCTGAGCAGTTCTTC. This encodes CATSRTAEQFF.